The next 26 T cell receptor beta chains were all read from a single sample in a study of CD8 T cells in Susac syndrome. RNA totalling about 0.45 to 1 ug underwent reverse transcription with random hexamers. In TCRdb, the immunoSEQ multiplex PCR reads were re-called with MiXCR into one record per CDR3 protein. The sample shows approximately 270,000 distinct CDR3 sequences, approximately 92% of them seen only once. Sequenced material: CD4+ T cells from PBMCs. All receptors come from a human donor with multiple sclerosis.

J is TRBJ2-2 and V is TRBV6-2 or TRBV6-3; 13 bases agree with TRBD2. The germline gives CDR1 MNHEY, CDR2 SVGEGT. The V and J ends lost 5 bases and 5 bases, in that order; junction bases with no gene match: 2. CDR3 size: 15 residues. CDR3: CASSETSGGTGELFF. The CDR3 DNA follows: TGTGCCAGCAGTGAGACTAGCGGGGGGACCGGGGAGCTGTTTTTT.

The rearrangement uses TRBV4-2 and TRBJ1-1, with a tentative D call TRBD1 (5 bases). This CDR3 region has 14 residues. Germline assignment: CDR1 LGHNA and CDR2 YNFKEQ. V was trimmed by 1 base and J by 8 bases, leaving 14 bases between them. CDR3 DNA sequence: TGTGCCAGCAGCCAAGTTCAGGGAGCACGGGAAGCTTTCTTT. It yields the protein CASSQVQGAREAFF.

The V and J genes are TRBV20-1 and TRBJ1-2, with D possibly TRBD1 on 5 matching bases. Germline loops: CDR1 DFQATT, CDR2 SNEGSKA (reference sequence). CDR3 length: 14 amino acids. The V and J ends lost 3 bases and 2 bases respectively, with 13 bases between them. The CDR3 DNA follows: TGCAGTGCTAGGAATCGGGACGGAAACTATGGCTACACCTTC. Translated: CSARNRDGNYGYTF.

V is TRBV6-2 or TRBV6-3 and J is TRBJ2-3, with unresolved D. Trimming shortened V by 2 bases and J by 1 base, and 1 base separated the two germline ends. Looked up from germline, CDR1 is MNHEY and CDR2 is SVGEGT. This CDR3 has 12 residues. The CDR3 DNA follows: TGTGCCAGCAGTTACGGCACAGATACGCAGTATTTT. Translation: CASSYGTDTQYF.

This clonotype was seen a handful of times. The DNA of the CDR3 is TGCAGTGCTAGAGATTTAGCACAGCGCTACGAGCAGTACTTC. This gives the protein CSARDLAQRYEQYF. The chain links TRBV20-1 to TRBJ2-7; no definite D call. The CDR3 extends over 14 amino acids. Trimming stripped 0 bases from V and 3 bases from J, with 12 bases between. Looked up from germline, CDR1 is DFQATT and CDR2 is SNEGSKA (reference sequence).

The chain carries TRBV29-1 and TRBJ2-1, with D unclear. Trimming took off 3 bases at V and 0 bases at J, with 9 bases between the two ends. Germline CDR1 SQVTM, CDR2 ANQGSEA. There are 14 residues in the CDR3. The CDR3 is CSVESAYSYNEQFF. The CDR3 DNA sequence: TGCAGCGTTGAGAGCGCCTACTCCTACAATGAGCAGTTCTTC.

CDR3 nucleotides: TGTGCCAGCAGCCAAGACGGTAGGGCCAATCAGCCCCAGCATTTT. Translated: CASSQDGRANQPQHF. The chain has TRBV3-1 and TRBJ1-5; no clear D. The CDR3 runs 15 residues. Germline assignment: CDR1 LGHDT and CDR2 YNNKEL (reference sequence). V was shortened by 0 bases and J by 3 bases, with 9 bases between the two germline ends.

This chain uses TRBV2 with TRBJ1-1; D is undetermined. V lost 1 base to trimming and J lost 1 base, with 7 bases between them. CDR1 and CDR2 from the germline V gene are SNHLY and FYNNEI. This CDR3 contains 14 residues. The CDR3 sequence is CASSEVRGNTEAFF. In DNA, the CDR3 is TGTGCCAGCAGTGAAGTGCGGGGGAACACTGAAGCTTTCTTT.

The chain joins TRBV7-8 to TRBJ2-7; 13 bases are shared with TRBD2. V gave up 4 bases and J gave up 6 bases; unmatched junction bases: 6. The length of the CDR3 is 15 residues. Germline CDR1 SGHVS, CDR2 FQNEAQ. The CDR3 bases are TGTGCCAGCAGCTCCGGACTAGCGGGAGCTCGCGAGCAGTACGTC. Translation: CASSSGLAGAREQYV.

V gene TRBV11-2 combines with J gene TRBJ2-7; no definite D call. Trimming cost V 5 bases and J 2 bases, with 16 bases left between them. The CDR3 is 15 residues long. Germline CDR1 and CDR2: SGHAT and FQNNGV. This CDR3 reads CASSRWAQAAYEQYF. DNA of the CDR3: TGTGCCAGCAGCCGATGGGCTCAGGCCGCCTACGAGCAGTACTTC.

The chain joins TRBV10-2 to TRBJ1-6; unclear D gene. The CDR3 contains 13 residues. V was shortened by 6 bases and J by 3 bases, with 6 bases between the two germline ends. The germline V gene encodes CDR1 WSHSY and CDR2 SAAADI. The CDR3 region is CASRDGYNSPLHF. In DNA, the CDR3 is TGCGCCAGCAGGGACGGCTATAATTCACCCCTCCACTTT.

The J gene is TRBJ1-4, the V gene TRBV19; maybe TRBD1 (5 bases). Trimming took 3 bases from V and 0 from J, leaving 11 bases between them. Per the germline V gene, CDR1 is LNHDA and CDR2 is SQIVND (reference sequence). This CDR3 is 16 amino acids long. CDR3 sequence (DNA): TGTGCCAGTAGTATGGGATCGGGGGCAACTAATGAAAAACTGTTTTTT. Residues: CASSMGSGATNEKLFF.

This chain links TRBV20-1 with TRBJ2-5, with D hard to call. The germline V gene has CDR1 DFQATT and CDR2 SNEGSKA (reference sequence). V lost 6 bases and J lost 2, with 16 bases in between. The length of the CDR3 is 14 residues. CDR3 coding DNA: TGCAGTGCCCTCAATATATTATTTCAAGAGACCCAGTACTTC. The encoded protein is CSALNILFQETQYF.

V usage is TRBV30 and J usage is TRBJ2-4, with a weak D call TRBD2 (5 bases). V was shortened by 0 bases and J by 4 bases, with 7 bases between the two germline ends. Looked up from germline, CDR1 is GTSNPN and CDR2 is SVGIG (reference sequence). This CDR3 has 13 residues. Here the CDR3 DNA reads TGTGCCTGGAGTGTAGGACTGAAAAACATTCAGTACTTC. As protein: CAWSVGLKNIQYF.

DNA for the CDR3: TGTGCCAGCTCACCGAGAGGGACAGGGGGCTCCGAGAACACTGAAGCTTTCTTT. This translates into CASSPRGTGGSENTEAFF. J is TRBJ1-1 and V is TRBV18, with 12 bases fitting TRBD1. V lost 3 bases and J lost 1; bases outside the gene matches: 9. This CDR3 comprises 18 residues. Germline V gene data show CDR1 as KGHSH and CDR2 as LQKENI.

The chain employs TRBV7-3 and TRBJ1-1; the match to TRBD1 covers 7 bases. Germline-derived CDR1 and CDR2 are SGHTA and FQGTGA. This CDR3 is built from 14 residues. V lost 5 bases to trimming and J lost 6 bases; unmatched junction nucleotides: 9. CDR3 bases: TGTGCCAGCAGCGCAGACCGGGACAGACCTGAAGCTTTCTTT. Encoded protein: CASSADRDRPEAFF.

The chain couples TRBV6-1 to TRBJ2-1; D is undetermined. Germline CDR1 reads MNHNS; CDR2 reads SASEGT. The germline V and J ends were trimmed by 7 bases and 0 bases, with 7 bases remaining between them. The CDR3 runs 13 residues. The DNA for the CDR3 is TGTGCCAGCAACCAATACTCCTACAATGAGCAGTTCTTC. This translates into CASNQYSYNEQFF.

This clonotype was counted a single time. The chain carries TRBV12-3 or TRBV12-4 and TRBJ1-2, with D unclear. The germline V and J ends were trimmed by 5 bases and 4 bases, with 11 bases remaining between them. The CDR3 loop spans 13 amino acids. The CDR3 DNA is TGTGCCAGCAGTCGGCGGGGTGCCTATGGCTACACCTTC. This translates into CASSRRGAYGYTF.

The CDR3 region is CASSPDAGGSSYEQYV. The CDR3 DNA follows: TGTGCCAGCAGCCCGGACGCAGGGGGAAGCTCCTACGAGCAGTACGTC. The rearrangement uses TRBV7-2 and TRBJ2-7, with TRBD1 matching 7 bases. V gave up 5 bases and J gave up 0 bases; unmatched junction bases: 10. Germline V gene data show CDR1 as SGHTA and CDR2 as FQGNSA. CDR3 size: 16 residues.

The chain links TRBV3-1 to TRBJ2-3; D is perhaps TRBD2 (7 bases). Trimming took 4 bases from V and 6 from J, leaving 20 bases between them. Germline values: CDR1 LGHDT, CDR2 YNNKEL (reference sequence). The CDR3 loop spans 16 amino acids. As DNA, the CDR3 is TGTGCCAGCAGCCTGAGTCTTGGGGGGGCAACGGATACGCAGTATTTT. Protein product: CASSLSLGGATDTQYF.

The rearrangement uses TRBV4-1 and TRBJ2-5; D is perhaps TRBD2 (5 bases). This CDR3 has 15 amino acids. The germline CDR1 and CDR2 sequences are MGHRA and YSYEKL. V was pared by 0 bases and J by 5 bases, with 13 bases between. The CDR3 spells CASSQDRGTVETQYF. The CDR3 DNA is TGCGCCAGCAGCCAAGATCGGGGAACGGTGGAGACCCAGTACTTC.

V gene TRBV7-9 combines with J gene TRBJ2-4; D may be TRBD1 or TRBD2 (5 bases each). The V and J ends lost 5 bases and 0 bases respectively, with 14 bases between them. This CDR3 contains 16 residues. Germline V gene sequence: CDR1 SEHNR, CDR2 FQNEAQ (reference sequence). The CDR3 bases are TGTGCCAGCAGCCCCAGGGACGGACTAGCCAAAAACATTCAGTACTTC. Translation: CASSPRDGLAKNIQYF.

The DNA for the CDR3 is TGTGCCAGCAGCCAACGACTGATAGCCAACACTGAAGCTTTCTTT. It encodes CASSQRLIANTEAFF. The V and J genes are TRBV3-1 and TRBJ1-1; no clear D. V gave up 2 bases and J gave up 2 bases, with 12 bases separating them. Germline V CDR1 and CDR2: LGHDT, YNNKEL (reference sequence). The CDR3 spans 15 residues.

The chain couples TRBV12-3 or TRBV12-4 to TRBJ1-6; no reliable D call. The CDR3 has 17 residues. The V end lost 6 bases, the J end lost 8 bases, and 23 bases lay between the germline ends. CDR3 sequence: CASSPKARGVRDSPLHF. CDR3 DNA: TGTGCCAGCAGCCCTAAGGCCCGCGGGGTAAGGGATTCACCCCTCCACTTT.

The CDR3 here is CASRTYRGRGGYTF. The CDR3 DNA sequence: TGTGCCAGCAGGACCTACAGGGGGCGTGGTGGCTACACCTTC. V usage is TRBV12-3 or TRBV12-4 and J usage is TRBJ1-2; 9 positions match TRBD1. The CDR3 runs to 14 residues. With 6 bases clipped from V and 7 bases from J, the junction kept 9 bases outside the gene matches.

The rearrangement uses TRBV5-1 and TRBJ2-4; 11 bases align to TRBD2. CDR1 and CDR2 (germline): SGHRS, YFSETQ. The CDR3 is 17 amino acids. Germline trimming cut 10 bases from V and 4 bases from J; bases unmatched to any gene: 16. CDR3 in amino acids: CAGLTSGEPSGKNIQYF. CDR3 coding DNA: TGCGCCGGGTTGACTAGCGGGGAACCCTCCGGAAAAAACATTCAGTACTTC.